One and the same sample provided the 25 T cell receptor beta chains below, sequenced in a study of T cells in Graves' hyperthyroidism and ophthalmopathy. RNA transcripts gave rise to amplified TCR beta CDR3 regions. A set of HTBI primers served as the primers for a first-round RT-PCR of the TCR CDR3. TCRdb analysed the multiplex PCR reads with MiXCR anew, one entry per CDR3 protein. Of about 640,000 distinct CDR3 sequences listed, roughly 20% are singletons. Material: blood. Source of these receptors: a man younger than 45 with Graves' ophthalmopathy.

The chain links TRBV12-3 or TRBV12-4 to TRBJ1-2; D is unclear. The CDR3 covers 14 residues. V gave up 6 bases and J gave up 8 bases, with 19 bases separating them. CDR3: CASRDIGRVGGYTF. CDR3 nucleotides: TGTGCCAGCAGAGATATAGGGAGGGTTGGAGGCTACACCTTC.

The sample holds many counts of this clonotype. This rearrangement joins TRBV11-2 to TRBJ2-5; D remains ambiguous. V lost 5 bases, J lost 5 bases, and 9 bases lay in between. The V gene's germline CDR1 is SGHAT and CDR2 FQNNGV. CDR3 length: 12 amino acids. CDR3 DNA sequence: TGTGCCAGCAGCAGACTTGCCGAGACCCAGTACTTC. Protein product: CASSRLAETQYF.

The chain uses TRBV30 and TRBJ2-3; 15 nucleotides agree with TRBD2. This CDR3 spans 21 amino acids. The germline gives CDR1 GTSNPN, CDR2 SVGIG (reference sequence). V lost 0 bases, J lost 0 bases, and 13 bases stayed unmatched. As DNA, the CDR3 is TGTGCCTGGAGTGTACGACGGGGGACTAGCGGGGGGCCGGTTAGCACAGATACGCAGTATTTT. It specifies CAWSVRRGTSGGPVSTDTQYF.

The chain has TRBV3-1 and TRBJ2-3; the match to TRBD2 covers 11 bases. The V gene end was trimmed by 0 bases and the J gene end by 5 bases; junction bases not matched to a gene: 7. The CDR3 length is 17 residues. Germline CDR1 is LGHDT and CDR2 is YNNKEL (reference sequence). CDR3 residues: CASSQDEGLAGGDTQYF. The DNA for the CDR3 is TGTGCCAGCAGCCAAGATGAAGGGCTAGCGGGAGGAGATACGCAGTATTTT.

This clonotype has at least ten counts. This chain connects TRBV2 to TRBJ2-5, with TRBD1 as a possible D gene (5 bases). The CDR3 totals 15 residues. CDR1 and CDR2 from the germline V gene are SNHLY and FYNNEI. V lost 6 bases, J lost 4 bases, and 18 bases lay in between. The CDR3 region has the DNA TGTGCCAGCAGGGAGAGGCAGGGAAAATTAGAGACCCAGTACTTC. Protein: CASRERQGKLETQYF.

The chain links TRBV3-1 to TRBJ1-6, with D possibly being TRBD1 (6 bases). Per germline, CDR1 LGHDT and CDR2 YNNKEL (reference sequence). This CDR3 is 16 amino acids long. V was clipped by 0 bases and J by 5 bases, with 11 bases between them. In DNA, the CDR3 is TGTGCCAGCAGCCAAGAAGGCAGGGGAAATAATTCACCCCTCCACTTT. Translated, it gives CASSQEGRGNNSPLHF.

This chain connects TRBV19 to TRBJ2-7, with a tentative D call TRBD1 (5 bases). The CDR3 loop spans 13 amino acids. V lost 4 bases to trimming and J lost 4 bases, with 11 bases between them. Per the germline V gene, CDR1 is LNHDA and CDR2 is SQIVND (reference sequence). CDR3 in DNA: TGTGCCAGTAGTACCTATACAGGATACGAGCAGTACTTC. It codes for CASSTYTGYEQYF.

This chain joins TRBV5-1 and TRBJ2-7; D not resolved. The CDR3 totals 15 residues. Trimming took off 0 bases at V and 0 bases at J, with 10 bases between the two ends. CDR1 and CDR2 (germline): SGHRS, YFSETQ. This CDR3 reads CASSLEVQTSYEQYF. CDR3 coding DNA: TGCGCCAGCAGCTTGGAGGTTCAAACCTCCTACGAGCAGTACTTC. The variable domain in full, with the rest retrieved from reference TRBV5-1 and TRBJ2-7, is KAGVTQTPRYLIKTRGQQVTLSCSPISGHRSVSWYQQTPGQGLQFLFEYFSETQRNKGNFPGRFSGRQFSNSRSEMNVSTLELGDSALYLCASSLEVQTSYEQYFGPGTRLTVT.

This clonotype was seen a handful of times. The V and J genes are TRBV3-1 and TRBJ2-2; D might be TRBD1 (7 bases). Trimming took off 3 bases at V and 7 bases at J, with 18 bases between the two ends. CDR3 length: 16 residues. Germline assignment: CDR1 LGHDT and CDR2 YNNKEL (reference sequence). This chain's CDR3 is CASSQAGQLLGGELFF. The CDR3 region has the DNA TGTGCCAGCAGCCAGGCGGGACAGCTGCTTGGCGGGGAGCTGTTTTTT.

The chain has TRBV19 and TRBJ1-5, with a possible D match to TRBD1 (6 bases). CDR3 length: 18 residues. Trimming removed 4 bases from V and 1 base from J, with 20 bases in between. Per germline, CDR1 LNHDA and CDR2 SQIVND (reference sequence). In DNA form, the CDR3 reads TGTGCCAGTAGTAACGAGGTAACAGGGCGAAAGAGCAATCAGCCCCAGCATTTT. As protein: CASSNEVTGRKSNQPQHF.

In this sample, this clonotype turned up a few times. The rearrangement joins TRBV11-2 to TRBJ2-2, with D maybe TRBD1 (6 bases). The length of the CDR3 is 15 residues. Trimming took 8 bases from V and 3 from J, leaving 16 bases between them. Germline CDR1 SGHAT, CDR2 FQNNGV. The CDR3 DNA is TGTGCCAGCGACCTGGAAGGGGGTTACACCGGGGAGCTGTTTTTT. Protein product: CASDLEGGYTGELFF. Full variable domain (remainder filled in from reference TRBV11-2 and TRBJ2-2): EAGVAQSPRYKIIEKRQSVAFWCNPISGHATLYWYQQILGQGPKLLIQFQNNGVVDDSQLPKDRFSAERLKGVDSTLKIQPAKLEDSAVYLCASDLEGGYTGELFFGEGSRLTVL.

This clonotype has at least ten counts. This rearrangement joins TRBV30 to TRBJ1-1, with TRBD1 as a possible D gene (5 bases). This CDR3 is built from 12 residues. V lost 2 bases and J 11 bases, leaving 15 bases between the germline ends. In germline, CDR1 is GTSNPN, CDR2 SVGIG (reference sequence). As DNA, the CDR3 is TGTGCCTGGAGTACACAGGCTACTGGGGCTTTCTTT. It yields the protein CAWSTQATGAFF.

This clonotype was found once. This chain connects TRBV9 to TRBJ1-6; D is undetermined. CDR1 SGDLS and CDR2 YYNGEE come from the germline V gene. Trimming removed 0 bases at V and 9 bases at J, with 4 bases between. This CDR3 is 12 amino acids long. In nucleotides, the CDR3 is TGTGCCAGCAGCGTAGCTTCTTCACCCCTCCACTTT. As protein: CASSVASSPLHF.

The chain employs TRBV28 and TRBJ1-4; D perhaps matches TRBD1 (5 bases). Germline assignment: CDR1 MDHEN and CDR2 SYDVKM. This CDR3 region has 15 residues. V lost 5 bases to trimming and J lost 8 bases, with 18 bases between them. The CDR3, as DNA: TGTGCCAGCAGTACCTTTGGGCAGGGAGAAGAAAAACTGTTTTTT. Protein: CASSTFGQGEEKLFF.

In its sample, this clonotype was seen a few times. V and J are TRBV6-1 and TRBJ2-1; tentative D call: TRBD2 (5 bases). The CDR3 is made up of 11 amino acids. The V end lost 8 bases, the J end lost 4 bases, and 6 bases lay between the germline ends. Germline CDR1 MNHNS, CDR2 SASEGT. CDR3 nucleotides: TGTGCCAGCCTAGCTTACAATGAGCAGTTCTTC. This codes for CASLAYNEQFF.

This sequence joins TRBV11-1 and TRBJ2-7; the match to TRBD1 covers 11 bases. CDR3 size: 16 residues. With V trimmed by 2 bases and J by 5 bases, 8 bases remained unmatched. CDR1 SGHAT and CDR2 FQDESV come from the germline V gene (reference sequence). CDR3 sequence (DNA): TGTGCCAGCAGCTTATTCCCCGGGACAGGGGGGCACGAGCAGTACTTC. Its translation is CASSLFPGTGGHEQYF.

This clonotype was observed a handful of times. The chain has TRBV5-1 and TRBJ2-1, with TRBD2 identical over 10 bases. This CDR3 is built from 17 residues. Trimming took 1 base from V and 1 from J; bases not matched to a gene: 5. Germline CDR1 and CDR2: SGHRS and YFSETQ. The CDR3 loop reads CASSLTSSGGSYNEQFF. The CDR3 DNA is TGCGCCAGCAGCTTGACATCTAGCGGGGGTTCCTACAATGAGCAGTTCTTC.

The table lists this clonotype with a few counts. The chain recombines TRBV6-5 with TRBJ1-6, with TRBD1 matching over 9 bases. V lost 0 bases and J lost 9; bases outside the gene matches: 6. Germline lookup yields CDR1 MNHEY and CDR2 SVGAGI. CDR3 length: 16 residues. The CDR3 here is CASSYSVTGGSSPLHF. CDR3 coding DNA: TGTGCCAGCAGTTACTCGGTCACAGGGGGCAGTTCACCCCTCCACTTT.

CDR3 in DNA: TGCAGCGCCAGGACTAGCGGGAGGCGGGAGACCCAGTACTTC. This codes for CSARTSGRRETQYF. The J gene is TRBJ2-5, the V gene TRBV29-1, with TRBD2 identical over 14 bases. V lost 7 bases and J lost 5; bases outside the gene matches: 6. Germline CDR1 SQVTM, CDR2 ANQGSEA. The CDR3 is made up of 14 amino acids.

This clonotype came up many times. V gene TRBV20-1 combines with J gene TRBJ2-3; D not resolved. Germline V gene sequence: CDR1 DFQATT, CDR2 SNEGSKA (reference sequence). The V end lost 0 bases, the J end lost 3 bases, and 10 bases lay between the germline ends. This CDR3 has 14 residues. The CDR3 is CSARDQGRTDTQYF. The CDR3 DNA is TGCAGTGCTAGAGATCAAGGTAGAACAGATACGCAGTATTTT.

V gene TRBV19 combines with J gene TRBJ2-7; D possibly corresponds to TRBD1 (5 bases). Trimming left V 4 bases short and J 2 bases short, with 12 bases between. CDR1 is LNHDA, CDR2 SQIVND, per germline (reference sequence). This CDR3 spans 14 amino acids. The CDR3, as DNA: TGTGCCAGTAGTAGAGACAGCCCAACCTACGAGCAGTACTTC. Its translation: CASSRDSPTYEQYF.

Many counts were recorded for this clonotype. The chain employs TRBV28 and TRBJ2-1; 7 bases match TRBD1. In germline, CDR1 is MDHEN, CDR2 SYDVKM. Trimming at V came to 4 bases and at J to 0 bases, leaving 6 bases not matched to a gene. The CDR3 covers 16 residues. The DNA for the CDR3 is TGTGCCAGCAGTTCCGGGACAGCCGGCTCCTACAATGAGCAGTTCTTC. This codes for CASSSGTAGSYNEQFF.

J is TRBJ2-3 and V is TRBV6-2 or TRBV6-3; D is uncertain. This CDR3 spans 14 amino acids. Trimming cost V 5 bases and J 4 bases, with 13 bases left between them. Germline V CDR1 and CDR2: MNHEY, SVGEGT. The CDR3 region is CASSDFSSADTQYF. As DNA, the CDR3 is TGTGCCAGCAGTGATTTTTCTTCCGCAGATACGCAGTATTTT.

CDR3: CAITWDGGELFF. As DNA, the CDR3 is TGTGCCATCACCTGGGACGGTGGGGAGCTGTTTTTT. The chain has TRBV10-3 and TRBJ2-2; D tentatively fits TRBD1 or TRBD2 (5 bases each). Trimming shortened V by 7 bases and J by 8 bases, and 11 bases separated the two germline ends. The CDR3 consists of 12 residues. The germline gives CDR1 ENHRY, CDR2 SYGVKD.

The chain has TRBV20-1 and TRBJ2-1; TRBD2 is a possible D gene (6 bases). The V and J ends lost 5 bases and 10 bases respectively, with 21 bases between them. Germline values: CDR1 DFQATT, CDR2 SNEGSKA (reference sequence). The CDR3 totals 14 residues. CDR3 coding DNA: TGCAGTGCTCCCCCGGCGGGGAAATTTAAGGAGCAGTTCTTC. It encodes CSAPPAGKFKEQFF.